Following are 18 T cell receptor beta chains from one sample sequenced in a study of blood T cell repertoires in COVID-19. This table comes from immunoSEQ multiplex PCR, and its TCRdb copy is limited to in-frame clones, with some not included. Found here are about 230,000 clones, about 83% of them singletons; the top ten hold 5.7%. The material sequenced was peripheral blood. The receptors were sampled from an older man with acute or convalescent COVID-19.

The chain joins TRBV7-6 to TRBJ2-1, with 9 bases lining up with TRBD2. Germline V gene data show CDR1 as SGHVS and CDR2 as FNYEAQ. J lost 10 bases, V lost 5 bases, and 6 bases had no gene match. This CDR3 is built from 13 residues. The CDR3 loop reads CASSTGTSREQFF. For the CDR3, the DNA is TGTGCCAGCAGCACCGGGACTAGCAGGGAGCAGTTCTTC.

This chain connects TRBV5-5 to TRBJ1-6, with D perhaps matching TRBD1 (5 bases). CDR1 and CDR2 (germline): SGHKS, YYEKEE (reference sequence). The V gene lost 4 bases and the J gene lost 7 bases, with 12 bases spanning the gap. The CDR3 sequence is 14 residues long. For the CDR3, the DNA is TGTGCCAGCAGCACACAGGTCATGAATTCACCCCTCCACTTT. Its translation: CASSTQVMNSPLHF.

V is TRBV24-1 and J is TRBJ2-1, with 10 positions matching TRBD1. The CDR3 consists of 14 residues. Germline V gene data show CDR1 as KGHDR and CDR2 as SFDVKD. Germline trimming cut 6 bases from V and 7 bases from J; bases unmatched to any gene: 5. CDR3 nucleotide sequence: TGTGCCACCAGTAGACAGGGGGCTATAAATGAGCAGTTCTTC. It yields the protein CATSRQGAINEQFF.

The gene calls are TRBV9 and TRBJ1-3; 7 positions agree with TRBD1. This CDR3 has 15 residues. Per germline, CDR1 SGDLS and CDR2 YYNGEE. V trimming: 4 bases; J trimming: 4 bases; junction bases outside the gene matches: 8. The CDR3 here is CASSLRQGAGNTIYF. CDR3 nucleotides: TGTGCCAGCAGCCTCCGACAGGGAGCAGGAAACACCATATATTTT. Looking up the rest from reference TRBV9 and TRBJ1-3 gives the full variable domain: DSGVTQTPKHLITATGQRVTLRCSPRSGDLSVYWYQQSLDQGLQFLIQYYNGEERAKGNILERFSAQQFPDLHSELNLSSLELGDSALYFCASSLRQGAGNTIYFGEGSWLTVV.

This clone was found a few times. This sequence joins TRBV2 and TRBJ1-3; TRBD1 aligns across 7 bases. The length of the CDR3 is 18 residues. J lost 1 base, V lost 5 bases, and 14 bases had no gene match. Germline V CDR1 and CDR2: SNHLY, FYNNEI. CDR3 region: CASSWSRDSGLSGNTIYF. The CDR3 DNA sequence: TGTGCCAGCAGTTGGAGCCGGGACAGTGGGTTGTCTGGAAACACCATATATTTT.

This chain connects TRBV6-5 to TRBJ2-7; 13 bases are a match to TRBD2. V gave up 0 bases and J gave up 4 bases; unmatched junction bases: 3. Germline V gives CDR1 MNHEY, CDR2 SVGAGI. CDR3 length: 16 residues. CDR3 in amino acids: CASSYSGTSGVYEQYF. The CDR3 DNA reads TGTGCCAGCAGTTACTCGGGGACTAGCGGGGTTTACGAGCAGTACTTC.

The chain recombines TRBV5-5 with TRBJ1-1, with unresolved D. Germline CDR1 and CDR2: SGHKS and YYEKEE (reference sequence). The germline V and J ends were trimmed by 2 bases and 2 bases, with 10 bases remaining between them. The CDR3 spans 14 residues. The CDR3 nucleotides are TGTGCCAGCAGCTTTTCCCAGGTTAACACTGAAGCTTTCTTT. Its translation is CASSFSQVNTEAFF.

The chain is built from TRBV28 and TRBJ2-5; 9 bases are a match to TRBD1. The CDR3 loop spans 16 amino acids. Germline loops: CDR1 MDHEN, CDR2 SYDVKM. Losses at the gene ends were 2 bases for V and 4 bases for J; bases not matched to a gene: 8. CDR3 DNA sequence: TGTGCCAGCAGTTTAGGAGGAACAGGGGGCGGAGAGACCCAGTACTTC. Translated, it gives CASSLGGTGGGETQYF.

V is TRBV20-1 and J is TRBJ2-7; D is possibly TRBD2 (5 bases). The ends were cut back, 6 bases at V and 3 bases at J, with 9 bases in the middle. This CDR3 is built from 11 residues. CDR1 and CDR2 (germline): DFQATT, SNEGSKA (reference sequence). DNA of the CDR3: TGCAGTGCCAAAGGGAGCTACGAGCAGTACTTC. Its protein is CSAKGSYEQYF.

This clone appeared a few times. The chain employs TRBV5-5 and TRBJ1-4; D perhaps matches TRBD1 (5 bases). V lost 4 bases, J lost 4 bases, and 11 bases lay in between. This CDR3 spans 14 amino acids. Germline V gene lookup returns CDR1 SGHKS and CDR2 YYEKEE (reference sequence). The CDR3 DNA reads TGTGCCAGCAGCCAGGGTTACTATAATGAAAAACTGTTTTTT. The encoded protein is CASSQGYYNEKLFF.

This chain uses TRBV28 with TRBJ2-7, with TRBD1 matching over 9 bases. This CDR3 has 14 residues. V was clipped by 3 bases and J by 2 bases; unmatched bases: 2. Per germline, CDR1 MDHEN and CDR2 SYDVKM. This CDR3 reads CASSFGTGTYEQYF. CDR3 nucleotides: TGTGCCAGCAGTTTTGGGACAGGGACCTACGAGCAGTACTTC.

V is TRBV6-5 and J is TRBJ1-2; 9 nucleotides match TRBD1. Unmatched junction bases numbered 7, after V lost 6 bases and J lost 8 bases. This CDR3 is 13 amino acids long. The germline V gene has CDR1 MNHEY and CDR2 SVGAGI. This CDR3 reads CASREGQGYGYTF. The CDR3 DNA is TGTGCCAGCAGGGAGGGACAGGGCTACGGCTACACCTTC.

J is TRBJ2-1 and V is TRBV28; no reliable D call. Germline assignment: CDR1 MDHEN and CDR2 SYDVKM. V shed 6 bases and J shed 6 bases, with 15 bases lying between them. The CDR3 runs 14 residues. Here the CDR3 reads CASRTGSPGNEQFF. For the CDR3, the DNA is TGTGCCAGCAGAACGGGTAGTCCCGGCAATGAGCAGTTCTTC. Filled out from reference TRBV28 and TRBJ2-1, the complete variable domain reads DVKVTQSSRYLVKRTGEKVFLECVQDMDHENMFWYRQDPGLGLRLIYFSYDVKMKEKGDIPEGYSVSREKKERFSLILESASTNQTSMYLCASRTGSPGNEQFFGPGTRLTVL.

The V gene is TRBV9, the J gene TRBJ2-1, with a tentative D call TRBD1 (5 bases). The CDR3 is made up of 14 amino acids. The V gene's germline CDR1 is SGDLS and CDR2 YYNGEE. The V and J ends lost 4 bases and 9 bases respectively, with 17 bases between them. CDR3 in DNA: TGTGCCAGCAGCTCTCGGCAGGGTTCCGGTGAGCAGTTCTTC. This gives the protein CASSSRQGSGEQFF. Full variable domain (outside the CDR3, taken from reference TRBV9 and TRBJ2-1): DSGVTQTPKHLITATGQRVTLRCSPRSGDLSVYWYQQSLDQGLQFLIQYYNGEERAKGNILERFSAQQFPDLHSELNLSSLELGDSALYFCASSSRQGSGEQFFGPGTRLTVL.

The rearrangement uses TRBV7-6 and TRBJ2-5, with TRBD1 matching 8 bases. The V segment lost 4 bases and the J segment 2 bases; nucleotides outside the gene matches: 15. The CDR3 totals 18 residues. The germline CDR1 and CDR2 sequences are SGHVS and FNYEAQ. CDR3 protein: CASSSRTRGRDVQETQYF. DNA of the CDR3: TGTGCCAGCAGCTCCCGGACCAGGGGGCGCGACGTACAAGAGACCCAGTACTTC.

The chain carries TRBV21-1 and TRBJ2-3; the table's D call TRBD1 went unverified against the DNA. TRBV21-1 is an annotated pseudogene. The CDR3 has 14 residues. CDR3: CASSVGQGRDTQYF. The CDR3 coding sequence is TGTGCCAGCAGCGTGGGACAGGGCAGGGATACGCAGTATTTT.

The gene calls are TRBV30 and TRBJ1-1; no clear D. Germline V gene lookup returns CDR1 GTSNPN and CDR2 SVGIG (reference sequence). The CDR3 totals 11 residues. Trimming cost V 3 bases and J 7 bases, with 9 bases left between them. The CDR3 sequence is CAWRATFEAFF. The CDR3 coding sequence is TGTGCCTGGAGGGCGACTTTTGAAGCTTTCTTT.

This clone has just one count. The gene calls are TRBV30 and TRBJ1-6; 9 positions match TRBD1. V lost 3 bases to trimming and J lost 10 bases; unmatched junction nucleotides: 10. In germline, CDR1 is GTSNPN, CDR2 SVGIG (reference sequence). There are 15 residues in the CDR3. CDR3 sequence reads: CAWRIRTGELSPLHF. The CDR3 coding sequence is TGTGCCTGGAGGATAAGGACAGGGGAGTTATCACCCCTCCACTTT.